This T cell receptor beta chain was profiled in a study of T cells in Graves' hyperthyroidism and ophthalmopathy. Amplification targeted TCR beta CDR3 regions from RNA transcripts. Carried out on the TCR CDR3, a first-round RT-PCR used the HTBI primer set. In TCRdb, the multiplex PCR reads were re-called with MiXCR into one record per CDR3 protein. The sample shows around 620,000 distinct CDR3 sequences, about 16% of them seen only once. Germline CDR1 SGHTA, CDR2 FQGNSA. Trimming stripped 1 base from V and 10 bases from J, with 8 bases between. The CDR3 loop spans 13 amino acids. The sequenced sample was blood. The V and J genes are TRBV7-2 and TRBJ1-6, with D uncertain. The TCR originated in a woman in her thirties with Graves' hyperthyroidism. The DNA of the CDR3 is TGTGCCAGCAGCTTAGTAGGAATCTCACCCCTCCACTTT. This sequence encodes CASSLVGISPLHF.